This T cell receptor beta chain was captured in a study of blood T cell repertoires in COVID-19. Original processing methods: Estimated nucleated cell counts came from reference gene primer amplification. Data came from immunoSEQ multiplex PCR; TCRdb stores just in-frame clones and leaves some out. V and J calls and clone size are copied from that table; D and trimming were computed from the DNA. The sample lists about 170,000 clones; roughly 91% were seen once. Germline CDR1 SGHRS, CDR2 YFSETQ. This CDR3 has 14 amino acids. V trimming: 3 bases; J trimming: 6 bases; junction bases outside the gene matches: 5.

The chain combines TRBV5-1 with TRBJ1-2; TRBD1 matches at 10 bases. This receptor was identified in a man aged 45-65 years who had recovered from COVID-19. Sequenced input: peripheral blood. The CDR3 sequence is CASSYRTGGDGYTF. The DNA of the CDR3 is TGCGCCAGCAGCTATAGGACAGGGGGGGATGGCTACACCTTC. Looking up the rest from reference TRBV5-1 and TRBJ1-2 gives the full variable domain: KAGVTQTPRYLIKTRGQQVTLSCSPISGHRSVSWYQQTPGQGLQFLFEYFSETQRNKGNFPGRFSGRQFSNSRSEMNVSTLELGDSALYLCASSYRTGGDGYTFGSGTRLTVV.